This T cell receptor beta chain was sequenced in a study of OX40 agonist ivuxolimab in advanced cancers. General study points: At 0.1 to 3.0 mg/kg and by week 6, CD4+ and CD8+ T cells in the blood had expanded clonally.

Autoimmune disease history or systemic immunosuppression excluded patients. Patients had blood sampled at baseline and again on cycle 4 day 1 and cycle 7 day 1. Concerning this clone: As yet, its antigen is unknown.

This CDR3 is 14 amino acids long. The junction had 3 bases not matched to a gene; V was cut back by 4 bases and J by 9 bases. Germline CDR1 is SNHLY and CDR2 is FYNNEI. The protocol was immunoSEQ multiplex PCR, while the TCRdb copy is restricted to in-frame clones and leaves out a portion. The sample has 73,000 or so clones, approximately 85% seen once. Sequencing was performed on CD4+ or CD8+ T cells sorted from blood, taken in a trial of the OX40 agonist ivuxolimab. This chain links TRBV2 with TRBJ2-1, with 13 bases aligning to TRBD2. The clonotype was recovered from an adult with an advanced solid tumor such as melanoma, head and neck, liver or kidney cancer. CDR3 loop: CASSGLAGGSEQFF. CDR3 bases: TGTGCCAGCAGTGGACTAGCGGGGGGTAGTGAGCAGTTCTTC.